This record looks at one T cell receptor beta chain sequence and its context. Its antigen is unknown. Germline V lookup: CDR1 SGHDT, CDR2 YYEEEE. V trimming: 4 bases; J trimming: 5 bases; junction bases outside the gene matches: 9. The CDR3 covers 15 residues. The sample belongs to a study of shared clonotypes between healthy human individuals. Study-wide points: As a rule, naive subsets had a larger estimated richness than memory subsets. Among non-shared clonotypes, generation probabilities were lower than among those shared by all four donors. With four donors compared, around 5% of naive CD4 clonotypes were shared.

TCRdb's copy holds only in-frame clones and misses some; the assay was immunoSEQ multiplex PCR. The sample shows about 530,000 clones, around 96% of them seen only once. The chain uses TRBV5-6 and TRBJ2-5; 9 bases map to TRBD1. This TCR derives from a woman in her 30s in good health. The material sequenced was naive CD4+ T cells sorted from blood. Subset indicated: CD45RA+ positively selected. The CDR3 protein is CASSHRGLLVETQYF. The CDR3 DNA reads TGTGCCAGCAGCCACAGGGGGCTACTAGTGGAGACCCAGTACTTC. Combining the CDR3 with reference TRBV5-6 and TRBJ2-5 gives the whole variable domain DAGVTQSPTHLIKTRGQQVTLRCSPKSGHDTVSWYQQALGQGPQFIFQYYEEEERQRGNFPDRFSGHQFPNYSSELNVNALLLGDSALYLCASSHRGLLVETQYFGPGTRLLVL.